The clone carrying this TCR beta chain was detected many times. Its antigen remains unidentified. This CDR3 has 15 amino acids. V shed 7 bases and J shed 7 bases, with 19 bases lying between them. Germline V lookup: CDR1 MNHNS, CDR2 SASEGT. Time point reported: newly diagnosed GD, antithyroid drugs for less than 3 months. The TCR library was prepared using RNA isolated from PBMCs. For TCR beta, libraries came from iRepertoire HTBI primers and Arm-PCR of CDR3 regions. TCRdb independently ran MiXCR on the multiplex PCR reads; one entry per CDR3 protein. The sample lists around 400,000 distinct CDR3 sequences, around 11% occurring once. The record originates from a study of regulatory T cells in long-lasting Graves disease. Study observations and caveats: Graves' patients with persistent disease showed TCR diversity lower than patients newly diagnosed. Accuracy could have been hurt by small sample size.

These data also featured in a second study, about T cells in Graves' hyperthyroidism and ophthalmopathy. This second report adds: Participants, patients aged 18 to 65, had newly diagnosed hyperthyroidism with a duration under 2 months. HTBI primers were the set used in a first-round RT-PCR of the TCR CDR3.

The source is a woman aged 18-29 years with Graves disease. Source: peripheral blood mononuclear cells (PBMCs), taken at new diagnosis, from a patient treated with antithyroid drugs. This chain uses TRBV6-1 with TRBJ1-4; the D gene is possibly TRBD1 (5 bases). The CDR3 DNA reads as TGTGCCAGCACCCACCTACGGGGCAAGAGTGAAAAACTGTTTTTT. Translated: CASTHLRGKSEKLFF.